This is a list of T cell receptor beta chains from one sample in a study of beta chain features in type 1 diabetes. Some clones are missing from TCRdb's copy, which holds only in-frame ones; the method was immunoSEQ multiplex PCR. Of roughly 230,000 clones listed, 9.6% are singletons. What was sequenced was naive CD4+ T cells from blood. The receptor source for this set is a woman between 18 and 30 years old in good health. The CDR3 runs from the conserved cysteine through the conserved F or W. The size entry is marked missing in some rows and otherwise reads once, few, many or a size class.

J: TRBJ2-3; V: TRBV29-1; size: many; CDR3: CSVERGPPQYF
J: TRBJ2-7; V: TRBV5-1; size: few; CDR3: CASWTGGTYEQYF
J: TRBJ1-3; V: TRBV5-1; size: -; CDR3: CASSFEQGATGNTIYF
J: TRBJ1-2; V: TRBV5-1; size: few; CDR3: CASSLGTGSGYTF
J: TRBJ1-1; V: TRBV11-2; size: few; CDR3: CASSLDRGVREAFF
J: TRBJ2-3; V: TRBV6-1; size: -; CDR3: CASSGGQGSSDTQYF
J: TRBJ2-1; V: TRBV28; size: few; CDR3: CASRGTSDGVEQFF
J: TRBJ2-4; V: TRBV27; size: -; CDR3: CASSKGGDKNIQYF
J: TRBJ2-7; V: TRBV5-6; size: few; CDR3: CASSSRVGSYEQYF
J: TRBJ2-1; V: TRBV2; size: few; CDR3: CASSGGLAGGSRYNEQFF
J: TRBJ2-5; V: TRBV11-2; size: -; CDR3: CASSSIGRAETQYF
J: TRBJ2-1; V: TRBV5-1; size: -; CDR3: CASSPSPGLAVDEQFF
J: TRBJ1-6; V: TRBV6-1; size: -; CDR3: CATGISYNSPLHF
J: TRBJ2-7; V: TRBV11-2; size: -; CDR3: CASSRRLNYEQYF
J: TRBJ2-1; V: TRBV30; size: -; CDR3: CAWSPQAGGFF
J: TRBJ2-1; V: TRBV18; size: -; CDR3: CASSPPGLGEANEQFF
J: TRBJ1-4; V: TRBV15; size: -; CDR3: CATRGRMRGEVTEKLFF
J: TRBJ1-5; V: TRBV28; size: -; CDR3: CASSSNRVNNQPQHF
J: TRBJ2-1; V: TRBV10-3; size: -; CDR3: CASSRDTISYNEQFF
J: TRBJ2-7; V: TRBV7-8; size: few; CDR3: CASSPGDLSSYEQYF
J: TRBJ1-5; V: TRBV30; size: -; CDR3: CAWSVLRGNQPQHF
J: TRBJ1-1; V: TRBV4-1; size: -; CDR3: CASSGHRVSGTEAFF
J: TRBJ2-3; V: TRBV28; size: many; CDR3: CASSSDTDTQYF
J: TRBJ2-3; V: TRBV7-6; size: -; CDR3: CASRVTSGSTDTQYF
J: TRBJ1-4; V: TRBV6-1; size: -; CDR3: CASLGGVTNEKLFF
J: TRBJ2-1; V: TRBV19; size: few; CDR3: CASKDYGGRLDNEQFF
J: TRBJ1-1; V: TRBV10-1; size: few; CDR3: CASSRGRATEAFF
J: TRBJ2-5; V: TRBV5-4; size: -; CDR3: CASSLSAGGGETQYF
J: TRBJ2-5; V: TRBV18; size: few; CDR3: CASSPRRGGAETQYF
J: TRBJ2-2; V: TRBV11-3; size: few; CDR3: CASSPTGVNTGELFF
J: TRBJ1-4; V: TRBV2; size: few; CDR3: CASSLDRGRVEKLFF
J: TRBJ2-5; V: TRBV11-2; size: -; CDR3: CASSLVLLWTGKSQETQYF
J: TRBJ2-1; V: TRBV15; size: few; CDR3: CATTGQGASGSLMKGQFF
J: TRBJ1-3; V: TRBV18; size: -; CDR3: CASSPSLMSSGNTIYF
J: TRBJ2-1; V: TRBV9; size: few; CDR3: CASSVGASGGMSEQFF
J: TRBJ2-6; V: TRBV5-1; size: -; CDR3: CASSGRHQREAGANVLTF
J: TRBJ2-3; V: TRBV4-1; size: few; CDR3: CASSQLVQGSDTQYF
J: TRBJ2-5; V: TRBV30; size: few; CDR3: CAWTRTETQYF
J: TRBJ2-3; V: TRBV30; size: -; CDR3: CAWGKRETDTQYF
J: TRBJ1-2; V: TRBV4-1; size: -; CDR3: CASSQDSTLAGAYGYTF
J: TRBJ1-2; V: TRBV11-2; size: few; CDR3: CASSTRTGQGNYGYTF
J: TRBJ1-1; V: TRBV2; size: few; CDR3: CASSAPNGNTEAFF
J: TRBJ2-1; V: TRBV7-8; size: few; CDR3: CASSTGGRDNEQFF
J: TRBJ1-2; V: TRBV5-1; size: -; CDR3: CASSPTVGIAGAGYGYTF
J: TRBJ2-7; V: TRBV7-9; size: -; CDR3: CASSPWDRGLYEQYF
J: TRBJ2-1; V: TRBV6-5; size: few; CDR3: CASSYSPHRAANEQFF
J: TRBJ2-5; V: TRBV11-2; size: -; CDR3: CASSFSRQETQYF
J: TRBJ1-5; V: TRBV7-2; size: -; CDR3: CASSPGGQGVRQPQHF
J: TRBJ2-7; V: TRBV18; size: few; CDR3: CASSPNQGSYEQYF
J: TRBJ2-1; V: TRBV4-2; size: few; CDR3: CASSQKLAGQTYNEQFF
J: TRBJ1-2; V: TRBV6-6; size: few; CDR3: CATLSPAGGYTF
J: TRBJ1-1; V: TRBV6-6; size: -; CDR3: CASSYGEYTEAFF
J: TRBJ2-3; V: TRBV15; size: few; CDR3: CATSTRLAGPDTQYF